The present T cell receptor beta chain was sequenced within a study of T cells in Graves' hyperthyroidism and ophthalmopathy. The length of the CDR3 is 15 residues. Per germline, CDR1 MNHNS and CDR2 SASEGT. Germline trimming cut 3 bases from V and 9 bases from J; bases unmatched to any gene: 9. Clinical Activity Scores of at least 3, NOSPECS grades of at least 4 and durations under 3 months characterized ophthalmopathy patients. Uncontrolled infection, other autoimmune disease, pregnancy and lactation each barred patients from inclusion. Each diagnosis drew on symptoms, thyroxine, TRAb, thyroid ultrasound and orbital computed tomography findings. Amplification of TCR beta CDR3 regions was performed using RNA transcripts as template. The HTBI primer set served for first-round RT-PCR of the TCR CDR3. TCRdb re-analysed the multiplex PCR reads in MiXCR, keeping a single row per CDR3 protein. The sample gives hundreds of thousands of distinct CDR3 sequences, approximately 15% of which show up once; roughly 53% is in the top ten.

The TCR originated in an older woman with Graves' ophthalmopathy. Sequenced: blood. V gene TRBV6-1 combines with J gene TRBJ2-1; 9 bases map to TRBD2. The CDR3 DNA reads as TGTGCCAGCAGTGACGCGCGGGAGGGCCTGGGTGAGCAGTTCTTC. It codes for CASSDAREGLGEQFF.